These 32 T cell receptor beta chains were all obtained from the same sample, sequenced in a study of graft-versus-host responses after intestinal transplantation. These receptors are not linked to any known antigen. TCRdb keeps only in-frame clones here, not all; method: immunoSEQ multiplex PCR. The sample has some 88,000 clones, roughly 91% seen once; the top ten hold more than 1.5%. The sequenced sample was unstimulated CD8+ T cells sorted from spleen or lymph node cells, obtained before intestinal transplant. The source is a human donor who received an intestinal transplant.

V usage is TRBV21-1 and J usage is TRBJ1-6; TRBD1 reflects the table's D call only, with no check against the DNA. TRBV21-1 is deemed a pseudogene. This CDR3 has 13 residues. CDR3 region: CASSPDSSSPLHF. The CDR3 nucleotides are TGTGCCAGCAGCCCTGACAGTAGTTCACCCCTCCACTTT.

The V and J genes are TRBV7-9 and TRBJ1-1, with D uncertain. The CDR3 is 13 amino acids. V was clipped by 4 bases and J by 8 bases, with 14 bases between them. Germline values: CDR1 SEHNR, CDR2 FQNEAQ (reference sequence). DNA for the CDR3: TGTGCCAGCAGCTCGACCCTCCCCGGGGAAGCTTTCTTT. Translating gives CASSSTLPGEAFF.

This chain links TRBV4-3 with TRBJ1-1, with D perhaps TRBD1 (5 bases). Germline V gene lookup returns CDR1 LGHNA and CDR2 YSLEER. This CDR3 region has 15 residues. V lost 4 bases and J lost 1, with 13 bases in between. The CDR3 sequence: CASSPPAGGNTEAFF. CDR3 in DNA: TGCGCCAGCAGCCCCCCAGCCGGGGGGAACACTGAAGCTTTCTTT.

The J gene is TRBJ2-2, the V gene TRBV14; 13 positions match TRBD2. Trimming at V came to 2 bases and at J to 2 bases, leaving 2 bases not matched to a gene. The CDR3 consists of 17 residues. In germline, CDR1 is SGHDN, CDR2 FVKESK. The CDR3, as DNA: TGTGCCAGCAGCCAAACTAGCGGGGGGGTCAACACCGGGGAGCTGTTTTTT. Protein sequence: CASSQTSGGVNTGELFF.

Here the CDR3 reads CASSPLGEPEAFF. CDR3 nucleotide sequence: TGTGCCAGCAGCCCCCTCGGGGAGCCTGAAGCTTTCTTT. The chain links TRBV9 to TRBJ1-1, with D hard to call. The germline V and J ends were trimmed by 4 bases and 6 bases, with 13 bases remaining between them. The CDR3 runs 13 residues. Germline lookup yields CDR1 SGDLS and CDR2 YYNGEE.

This clone was found once. The V call is TRBV9, the J call TRBJ1-1; 8 nucleotides match TRBD1. The CDR3 runs 14 residues. The germline V gene has CDR1 SGDLS and CDR2 YYNGEE. The V segment lost 3 bases and the J segment 2 bases; nucleotides outside the gene matches: 3. The CDR3 nucleotides read TGTGCCAGCAGCGCAGGGGGCGCAAACACTGAAGCTTTCTTT. Amino acid sequence: CASSAGGANTEAFF.

The V call is TRBV30, the J call TRBJ1-5, with 9 bases that match TRBD1. The CDR3 runs to 18 residues. The V segment lost 0 bases and the J segment 5 bases; nucleotides outside the gene matches: 14. Germline V CDR1 and CDR2: GTSNPN, SVGIG (reference sequence). The chain's CDR3 is CAWSVFPPGQGFYQPQHF. In DNA form, the CDR3 reads TGTGCCTGGAGTGTTTTTCCCCCGGGACAGGGATTTTATCAGCCCCAGCATTTT.

V and J are TRBV11-2 and TRBJ2-3; 7 bases map to TRBD2. The length of the CDR3 is 16 residues. Trimming removed 5 bases from V and 1 base from J; junction bases left unmatched: 9. CDR1 and CDR2 from the germline V gene are SGHAT and FQNNGV. The CDR3 DNA reads as TGTGCCAGCAGCGGGGGGGGAGAAGGGCGCACAGATACGCAGTATTTT. Its protein product is CASSGGGEGRTDTQYF. Using reference TRBV11-2 and TRBJ2-3 for the parts outside the CDR3, the full variable domain is EAGVAQSPRYKIIEKRQSVAFWCNPISGHATLYWYQQILGQGPKLLIQFQNNGVVDDSQLPKDRFSAERLKGVDSTLKIQPAKLEDSAVYLCASSGGGEGRTDTQYFGPGTRLTVL.

In this sample, this clone turned up a few times. The V call is TRBV4-1, the J call TRBJ2-1, with D possibly TRBD2 on 5 matching bases. CDR3 length: 15 amino acids. Trimming cost V 1 base and J 0 bases, with 7 bases left between them. Germline CDR1 and CDR2: MGHRA and YSYEKL. CDR3 DNA: TGCGCCAGCAGCCAAGGAGGGAGCTCCTACAATGAGCAGTTCTTC. Encoded protein: CASSQGGSSYNEQFF.

This clone has just a few counts. The chain combines TRBV27 with TRBJ2-7; TRBD1 matches 7 bases. After removal of 6 bases from V and 0 bases from J, the junction contained 5 bases not matched to a gene. The V gene's germline CDR1 is MNHEY and CDR2 SMNVEV (reference sequence). This CDR3 region has 14 residues. The CDR3 here is CASSRGSGSYEQYF. DNA for the CDR3: TGTGCCAGCAGCAGGGGGTCGGGCTCCTACGAGCAGTACTTC.

The chain joins TRBV29-1 to TRBJ1-1, with D perhaps matching TRBD1 (5 bases). The germline V and J ends were trimmed by 6 bases and 5 bases, with 7 bases remaining between them. Germline V CDR1 and CDR2: SQVTM, ANQGSEA. This CDR3 is built from 10 residues. CDR3 in amino acids: CSVEGTEAFF. CDR3 DNA sequence: TGCAGCGTGGAGGGGACTGAAGCTTTCTTT.

The chain employs TRBV9 and TRBJ2-7; 7 nucleotides line up with TRBD1. The CDR3 is 16 residues long. Germline assignment: CDR1 SGDLS and CDR2 YYNGEE. Trimming removed 4 bases from V and 1 base from J; junction bases left unmatched: 11. The CDR3 bases are TGTGCCAGCAGCCTCGATGGCCTGACAGGGTCCTACGAGCAGTACTTC. Amino acids: CASSLDGLTGSYEQYF.

The chain joins TRBV11-2 to TRBJ2-3, with 11 bases fitting TRBD2. Trimming cost V 3 bases and J 3 bases; bases outside gene matches: 8. Germline-derived CDR1 and CDR2 are SGHAT and FQNNGV. The CDR3 contains 17 residues. DNA of the CDR3: TGTGCCAGCAGCTTCCACCCCAGACTAGCGGGGACAGATACGCAGTATTTT. This translates into CASSFHPRLAGTDTQYF.

The chain carries TRBV9 and TRBJ2-7, with 9 bases aligning to TRBD1. The CDR3 consists of 15 residues. Germline trimming cut 0 bases from V and 1 base from J; bases unmatched to any gene: 2. Germline lookup yields CDR1 SGDLS and CDR2 YYNGEE. CDR3 amino acids: CASSVETGGSYEQYF. DNA of the CDR3: TGTGCCAGCAGCGTAGAGACAGGGGGGTCCTACGAGCAGTACTTC.

J is TRBJ2-1 and V is TRBV29-1, with TRBD2 matching over 12 bases. Germline CDR1 SQVTM, CDR2 ANQGSEA. The CDR3 consists of 13 residues. J gave up 10 bases and V 3 bases, and 4 bases lay outside the gene matches. The CDR3 DNA is TGCAGCGTTGAGACCGGGACTAGCGGGGAGCAGTTCTTC. Residues: CSVETGTSGEQFF.

The chain carries TRBV4-3 and TRBJ2-7, with D tentatively TRBD1 (6 bases). CDR1 and CDR2 from the germline V gene are LGHNA and YSLEER. The CDR3 sequence is 15 residues long. Trimming removed 3 bases at V and 5 bases at J, with 17 bases between. The CDR3 nucleotides are TGCGCCAGCAGCCAGGTTACAGGGAAGGCCGACGAGCAGTACTTC. As protein: CASSQVTGKADEQYF.

As for this clone: At one of its ends the junction is not consistent with the germline gene, which may arise from a read error. This sequence joins TRBV27 and TRBJ1-1, with TRBD1 as a possible D gene (5 bases). Looked up from germline, CDR1 is MNHEY and CDR2 is SMNVEV (reference sequence). The CDR3 extends over 14 amino acids. The CDR3: CASSPGGLKTTASF. As DNA, the CDR3 is TGTGCCAGCAGTCCAGGAGGGCTTAAAACGACAGCTTCCTTT.

On this clone itself: Other DNA sequences within the sample encode an identical CDR3. The chain uses TRBV27 and TRBJ1-1, with 7 nucleotides matching TRBD1. The germline CDR1 and CDR2 sequences are MNHEY and SMNVEV (reference sequence). V lost 0 bases and J lost 0; bases outside the gene matches: 1. The CDR3 sequence is 15 residues long. The CDR3 region has the DNA TGTGCCAGCAGTTTATCAGGGGGCATGAACACTGAAGCTTTCTTT. It specifies CASSLSGGMNTEAFF.

This CDR3 reads CASSPRDRGTYEQYF. The CDR3 DNA reads as TGTGCCAGCAGCCCCCGGGACAGGGGAACCTACGAGCAGTACTTC. V is TRBV11-2 and J is TRBJ2-7; 10 bases map to TRBD1. The CDR3 runs 15 residues. After removal of 5 bases from V and 2 bases from J, the junction contained 6 bases not matched to a gene. The germline gives CDR1 SGHAT, CDR2 FQNNGV. Full variable domain (rest looked up from reference TRBV11-2 and TRBJ2-7): EAGVAQSPRYKIIEKRQSVAFWCNPISGHATLYWYQQILGQGPKLLIQFQNNGVVDDSQLPKDRFSAERLKGVDSTLKIQPAKLEDSAVYLCASSPRDRGTYEQYFGPGTRLTVT.

This chain uses TRBV7-6 with TRBJ1-6; D remains unclear. CDR1 and CDR2 (germline): SGHVS, FNYEAQ. V dropped 0 bases and J dropped 0 bases, with 3 bases sitting between them. This CDR3 has 15 residues. CDR3 nucleotides: TGTGCCAGCAGCTTAGCGAGCTCCTATAATTCACCCCTCCACTTT. It is translated as CASSLASSYNSPLHF.

The genes are TRBV14 and TRBJ2-5; the match to TRBD1 covers 10 bases. V lost 4 bases and J lost 1; bases outside the gene matches: 6. The V gene's germline CDR1 is SGHDN and CDR2 FVKESK. This CDR3 region has 16 residues. Here the CDR3 reads CASSRQGAYLQETQYF. The CDR3 DNA reads TGTGCCAGCAGCCGACAGGGGGCCTACCTCCAAGAGACCCAGTACTTC.

The chain uses TRBV11-2 and TRBJ1-2; D gene ambiguous. V shed 0 bases and J shed 2 bases, with 19 bases lying between them. Germline CDR1 is SGHAT and CDR2 is FQNNGV. CDR3 length: 18 amino acids. Here the CDR3 DNA reads TGTGCCAGCAGCTTAGATCCCCGAGCAGGTCGCCCAAACTATGGCTACACCTTC. Protein sequence: CASSLDPRAGRPNYGYTF.

The chain recombines TRBV13 with TRBJ2-3; TRBD2 agrees at 12 bases. CDR1 PRHDT and CDR2 FYEKMQ come from the germline V gene (reference sequence). The CDR3 covers 16 residues. The junction had 3 bases not matched to a gene; V was cut back by 3 bases and J by 2 bases. CDR3 residues: CASSFRTSGATDTQYF. CDR3 DNA: TGTGCCAGCAGCTTCCGGACTAGCGGGGCCACAGATACGCAGTATTTT.

CDR3 sequence: CASSWTGETGELFF. In DNA form, the CDR3 reads TGCGCCAGCAGTTGGACAGGGGAAACCGGGGAGCTGTTTTTT. The chain carries TRBV10-2 and TRBJ2-2; 9 bases are a match to TRBD1. The V segment lost 5 bases and the J segment 5 bases; nucleotides outside the gene matches: 3. The CDR3 runs 14 residues. Germline loops: CDR1 WSHSY, CDR2 SAAADI.

The chain couples TRBV19 to TRBJ2-2; D might be TRBD1 (6 bases). This CDR3 is 14 amino acids long. V was trimmed by 3 bases and J by 7 bases, leaving 12 bases between them. Germline CDR1 is LNHDA and CDR2 is SQIVND (reference sequence). The CDR3 reads CASSITGLVGELFF. CDR3 nucleotide sequence: TGTGCCAGTAGTATCACAGGGTTGGTCGGGGAGCTGTTTTTT.

The chain is built from TRBV6-1 and TRBJ2-1, with TRBD2 as a possible D gene (5 bases). Trimming shortened V by 7 bases and J by 0 bases, and 10 bases separated the two germline ends. Germline V lookup: CDR1 MNHNS, CDR2 SASEGT. The CDR3 has 14 amino acids. The CDR3, as DNA: TGTGCCAGCATCGTCGGACTCTCCTACAATGAGCAGTTCTTC. This encodes CASIVGLSYNEQFF.

The chain carries TRBV5-4 and TRBJ2-7; TRBD2 is a possible D gene (5 bases). The CDR3 length is 15 residues. The germline CDR1 and CDR2 sequences are SGHNT and YYREEE (reference sequence). V gave up 4 bases and J gave up 4 bases, with 18 bases separating them. The CDR3 sequence is CASSLERDPGYEQYF. Written as DNA, the CDR3 is TGTGCCAGCAGCCTGGAACGGGATCCTGGGTACGAGCAGTACTTC.

This chain connects TRBV2 to TRBJ1-2; TRBD1 matches at 10 bases. This CDR3 contains 16 residues. J was trimmed by 0 bases and V by 3 bases; bases with no gene match: 4. From germline, CDR1 is SNHLY and CDR2 FYNNEI. The CDR3 region is CASSEWDRGANYGYTF. The CDR3 DNA reads TGTGCCAGCAGTGAGTGGGACAGGGGAGCTAACTATGGCTACACCTTC.

With respect to this clone: Germline and junction disagree at one end, which may indicate a read error. V and J are TRBV18 and TRBJ1-1; weak D call: TRBD1 (6 bases). The CDR3 spans 14 residues. From germline, CDR1 is KGHSH and CDR2 LQKENI. CDR3 sequence (DNA): TGTGCCAGCTCTCCACAGACAGGAAACACTGAAGCTTTCTTT. Translating gives CASSPQTGNTEAFF.

V gene TRBV15 combines with J gene TRBJ2-5; 8 nucleotides line up with TRBD2. The trim removed 8 bases at V and 4 bases at J, leaving 15 bases unmatched. The CDR3 has 16 amino acids. Germline CDR1 reads LNHNV; CDR2 reads YYDKDF (reference sequence). CDR3: CATSTGLEGSTETQYF. CDR3 DNA: TGTGCCACCTCTACGGGACTAGAAGGGTCTACAGAGACCCAGTACTTC.

V and J are TRBV6-6 and TRBJ2-3, with TRBD1 identical over 7 bases. Germline lookup yields CDR1 MNHNY and CDR2 SVGAGI (reference sequence). V lost 2 bases, J lost 6 bases, and 2 bases stayed unmatched. This CDR3 has 13 residues. The CDR3 DNA is TGTGCCAGCAGTTACGTACAGGGGGATACGCAGTATTTT. Its protein is CASSYVQGDTQYF.

V is TRBV7-9 and J is TRBJ1-2, with 8 nucleotides matching TRBD1. The ends lost 4 bases at V and 4 bases at J; junction bases unmatched: 8. This CDR3 comprises 15 residues. Germline assignment: CDR1 SEHNR and CDR2 FQNEAQ (reference sequence). For the CDR3, the DNA is TGTGCCAGCAGCTCAGGGCCCGGGACAGGCTATGGCTACACCTTC. Its translation is CASSSGPGTGYGYTF.